These 24 T cell receptor beta chains originate from one sample sequenced in a study of breast tumors, draining lymph nodes, adjacent tissues. TCRdb reanalysed the multiplex PCR reads using MiXCR and keeps one entry per CDR3 protein. The sample lists some 200,000 distinct CDR3 sequences, over 25% occurring once. Axillary draining lymph nodes of breast cancer patients supplied the node samples. The sample consisted of axillary lymph node tissue. The receptors were gathered from a female donor with breast cancer. Some clones in this sample may be carry-over from other donors' samples.

Remarks on this clonotype: A junction boundary mismatches the germline segment, possibly from a read error. V and J are TRBV19 and TRBJ2-4, with 9 positions matching TRBD2. CDR3 length: 17 residues. Germline V CDR1 and CDR2: LNHDA, SQIVND (reference sequence). For the CDR3, the DNA is TGTGCCAGTAGTATAACTAGCGGGTCCCCAAGTAGGAACATTCAGTCCTTC. Protein product: CASSITSGSPSRNIQSF.

V is TRBV5-4 and J is TRBJ2-1, with 9 bases fitting TRBD2. This CDR3 has 15 amino acids. Losses at the gene ends were 2 bases for V and 4 bases for J; bases not matched to a gene: 4. The germline gives CDR1 SGHNT, CDR2 YYREEE (reference sequence). The CDR3 loop is CASSFLAGAYNEQFF. In DNA form, the CDR3 reads TGTGCCAGCAGCTTTTTAGCGGGAGCTTACAATGAGCAGTTCTTC.

This clonotype was found a few times. A much larger clone lies one base from this, so it may be a read error. The genes are TRBV11-2 and TRBJ1-2; no definite D call. The CDR3 runs to 15 residues. Between the trimmed V and J ends, which lost 5 bases and 8 bases, there was a span of 21 bases. The germline gives CDR1 SGHAT, CDR2 FQNNGV. The CDR3 sequence: CASSPRSVAGEGYTF. The CDR3 nucleotides are TGTGCCAGCAGCCCTCGCTCCGTCGCTGGTGAGGGCTACACCTTC.

The chain carries TRBV2 and TRBJ2-5, with D hard to call. Trimming left V 2 bases short and J 6 bases short, with 10 bases between. The CDR3 length is 13 residues. The V gene's germline CDR1 is SNHLY and CDR2 FYNNEI. The CDR3 sequence: CASSEILGKTQYF. In nucleotides, the CDR3 is TGTGCCAGCAGTGAAATCCTTGGGAAGACCCAGTACTTC. The full variable domain, its missing parts supplied by reference TRBV2 and TRBJ2-5, is EPEVTQTPSHQVTQMGQEVILRCVPISNHLYFYWYRQILGQKVEFLVSFYNNEISEKSEIFDDQFSVERPDGSNFTLKIRSTKLEDSAMYFCASSEILGKTQYFGPGTRLLVL.

This clonotype was detected many times. The chain has TRBV20-1 and TRBJ2-1; D assignment may be TRBD1 or TRBD2 (9 bases each). The germline V gene has CDR1 DFQATT and CDR2 SNEGSKA (reference sequence). CDR3 length: 15 amino acids. Between the trimmed V and J ends, which lost 3 bases and 8 bases, there was a span of 20 bases. CDR3 nucleotides: TGCAGTGCTAGGGGACAGGGACTAGCATCCTATGAGCAGTTCTTC. Encoded protein: CSARGQGLASYEQFF.

The chain couples TRBV9 to TRBJ2-4; 7 bases line up with TRBD2. With 4 bases clipped from V and 2 bases from J, the junction kept 9 bases outside the gene matches. The CDR3 has 16 amino acids. The germline V gene encodes CDR1 SGDLS and CDR2 YYNGEE. CDR3 nucleotide sequence: TGTGCCAGCAGCCCCCCCATGGGGGGGACCAAAAACATTCAGTACTTC. Protein product: CASSPPMGGTKNIQYF.

About this clonotype: One end of the junction does not line up with germline, which may come from a read error. The rearrangement joins TRBV7-6 to TRBJ2-7; the match to TRBD1 covers 8 bases. Germline CDR1 reads SGHVS; CDR2 reads FNYEAQ. CDR3 length: 15 residues. The CDR3 coding sequence is TGTGCCAGCAGTTTAGCTGGACAGGGACACTACAAGCAGTACTTC. Translating gives CASSLAGQGHYKQYF.

The V call is TRBV19, the J call TRBJ2-4, with D possibly being TRBD2 (5 bases). Trimming cost V 7 bases and J 0 bases, with 13 bases left between them. The CDR3 runs to 15 residues. Germline CDR1 is LNHDA and CDR2 is SQIVND (reference sequence). In nucleotides, the CDR3 is TGTGCCAGTACGCACGTGGAGGCAGCCAAAAACATTCAGTACTTC. Residues: CASTHVEAAKNIQYF.

This clonotype was picked up a small number of times. A much larger clone lies a single base off, so this may be a read error. The chain uses TRBV11-1 and TRBJ2-1; tentatively, D is TRBD1 (5 bases). The V gene's germline CDR1 is SGHAT and CDR2 FQDESV (reference sequence). The CDR3 extends over 11 amino acids. The germline V and J ends were trimmed by 5 bases and 15 bases, with 14 bases remaining between them. CDR3 DNA sequence: TGTGCCAGCAGCCCCGGCTTGGGGCCGTTCTTC. Protein: CASSPGLGPFF.

V is TRBV19 and J is TRBJ1-5; 9 positions match TRBD1. The CDR3 has 16 residues. V shed 6 bases and J 7 bases; nucleotides not matched to a gene: 13. In germline, CDR1 is LNHDA, CDR2 SQIVND (reference sequence). The CDR3 spells CASRIQPGQGRQPQHF. The CDR3 DNA reads as TGTGCCAGTAGGATTCAACCCGGACAGGGGAGACAGCCCCAGCATTTT.

As regards this clonotype: A read error may account for a junction end that differs from germline. The chain joins TRBV29-1 to TRBJ1-5, with TRBD1 as a possible D gene (6 bases). CDR1 and CDR2 from the germline V gene are SQVTM and ANQGSEA. This CDR3 has 18 residues. The CDR3 here is CSATGTQGGKTDNEPQHF. The CDR3 coding sequence is TGCAGCGCCACCGGGACACAGGGAGGAAAGACGGACAATGAGCCCCAGCATTTT. The full variable domain, with the rest looked up from reference TRBV29-1 and TRBJ1-5, is SAVISQKPSRDICQRGTSLTIQCQVDSQVTMMFWYRQQPGQSLTLIATANQGSEATYESGFVIDKFPISRPNLTFSTLTVSNMSPEDSSIYLCSATGTQGGKTDNEPQHFGDGTRLSIL.

This clonotype was observed at least ten times. The rearrangement uses TRBV20-1 and TRBJ1-2; D ambiguous. From germline, CDR1 is DFQATT and CDR2 SNEGSKA (reference sequence). There are 15 residues in the CDR3. Trimming stripped 6 bases from V and 5 bases from J, with 22 bases between. CDR3 residues: CSATDTAAGRYGYTF. The CDR3 coding sequence is TGCAGTGCAACTGACACCGCGGCGGGCAGATATGGCTACACCTTC.

V usage is TRBV27 and J usage is TRBJ1-4; a weak D match, TRBD1 (5 bases). V was trimmed by 6 bases and J by 10 bases, leaving 24 bases between them. The CDR3 is 16 residues long. Germline V gives CDR1 MNHEY, CDR2 SMNVEV (reference sequence). The CDR3 spells CASRPKGTGYSGKLFF. In DNA form, the CDR3 reads TGTGCCAGCAGGCCTAAGGGAACAGGCTACTCTGGAAAACTGTTTTTT.

In its sample, this clonotype was seen many times. The rearrangement uses TRBV7-9 and TRBJ2-3; the match to TRBD1 covers 7 bases. This CDR3 spans 15 amino acids. V lost 4 bases, J lost 3 bases, and 7 bases stayed unmatched. Germline CDR1 SEHNR, CDR2 FQNEAQ (reference sequence). Written as DNA, the CDR3 is TGTGCCAGCAGCTCGACAGGGCGGGTGACAGATACGCAGTATTTT. It codes for CASSSTGRVTDTQYF.

The rearrangement links TRBV28 to TRBJ1-5; 7 positions match TRBD1. CDR1 and CDR2 from the germline V gene are MDHEN and SYDVKM. The length of the CDR3 is 15 residues. The J segment lost 0 bases and the V segment lost 5 bases, leaving 4 bases of the junction unmatched. The CDR3, as DNA: TGTGCCAGCAGTCCGACAGGGATTAGCAATCAGCCCCAGCATTTT. This translates into CASSPTGISNQPQHF. The whole variable domain, remainder taken from reference TRBV28 and TRBJ1-5, is DVKVTQSSRYLVKRTGEKVFLECVQDMDHENMFWYRQDPGLGLRLIYFSYDVKMKEKGDIPEGYSVSREKKERFSLILESASTNQTSMYLCASSPTGISNQPQHFGDGTRLSIL.

This clonotype was recorded many times. The chain is built from TRBV7-6 and TRBJ1-2, with D tentatively TRBD1 (5 bases). Germline CDR1 is SGHVS and CDR2 is FNYEAQ. The ends were cut back, 1 base at V and 3 bases at J, with 12 bases in the middle. This CDR3 comprises 15 residues. The DNA for the CDR3 is TGTGCCAGCAGCTTAGATAGGCAGGGCTACTATGGCTACACCTTC. It is translated as CASSLDRQGYYGYTF.

This clonotype showed up just a few times. A much bigger clone sits one base away, suggesting this may be a read error. This chain connects TRBV20-1 to TRBJ1-3, with D tentatively TRBD1 (5 bases). There are 12 residues in the CDR3. Per the germline V gene, CDR1 is DFQATT and CDR2 is SNEGSKA (reference sequence). CDR3 DNA sequence: TGCAGTGGAGGCGACAGCGGAAACACCACATATTTT. Protein sequence: CSGGDSGNTTYF.

This clonotype was recorded a few times. One base away lies a much larger clone, so this may be a sequencing read error. This CDR3 fails to terminate in the conserved phenylalanine or tryptophan, so it likely reflects a read error. The gene calls are TRBV11-2 and TRBJ2-5, with TRBD1 matching over 7 bases. This CDR3 contains 15 residues. With 2 bases clipped from V and 1 base from J, the junction kept 4 bases outside the gene matches. Germline V gives CDR1 SGHAT, CDR2 FQNNGV. CDR3 amino acids: CASSLMGQPQETQYL. CDR3 nucleotide sequence: TGTGCCAGCAGCTTAATGGGACAGCCCCAAGAGACCCAGTACCTC.

This clonotype was observed many times. The chain recombines TRBV29-1 with TRBJ2-3; 7 bases align to TRBD2. With V trimmed by 6 bases and J by 1 base, 10 bases remained unmatched. Germline lookup yields CDR1 SQVTM and CDR2 ANQGSEA. This CDR3 has 15 amino acids. DNA for the CDR3: TGCAGCGTAGCGCGACTAGCTTTTGGCACAGATACGCAGTATTTT. Translated: CSVARLAFGTDTQYF.

In its sample, this clonotype was seen many times. V gene TRBV7-8 combines with J gene TRBJ2-5; 12 bases are a match to TRBD2. Trimming removed 6 bases from V and 7 bases from J; junction bases left unmatched: 15. The CDR3 length is 17 residues. Germline V gene lookup returns CDR1 SGHVS and CDR2 FQNEAQ. The DNA of the CDR3 is TGTGCCAGCAGTACCAGACTAGCGGGAGCCTCTGGGGGGACCCAGTACTTC. It translates to CASSTRLAGASGGTQYF.

Only a few counts were recorded for this clonotype. The rearrangement links TRBV5-6 to TRBJ2-1; D remains unclear. V lost 0 bases to trimming and J lost 0 bases, with 7 bases between them. This CDR3 spans 15 amino acids. Germline CDR1 is SGHDT and CDR2 is YYEEEE. DNA for the CDR3: TGTGCCAGCAGCTTGGCCGGGCACTCCTACAATGAGCAGTTCTTC. Translating it yields CASSLAGHSYNEQFF.

A remark on this clonotype: One base away lies a much larger clone, so this may be a sequencing read error. This sequence joins TRBV7-8 and TRBJ2-7; the D gene is possibly TRBD2 (6 bases). There are 14 residues in the CDR3. Germline V CDR1 and CDR2: SGHVS, FQNEAQ. CDR3: CASSLFGGVYEHYF. The DNA for the CDR3 is TGTGCCAGCAGCCTCTTTGGCGGGGTATACGAGCATTACTTC.

This clonotype was seen many times. The gene calls are TRBV5-4 and TRBJ2-7; the D gene is possibly TRBD2 (5 bases). The CDR3 has 15 residues. Germline V gene data show CDR1 as SGHNT and CDR2 as YYREEE (reference sequence). Trimming left V 3 bases short and J 5 bases short, with 18 bases between. The CDR3 region is CASSSNLGGMNEQYF. For the CDR3, the DNA is TGTGCCAGCAGCTCCAACTTAGGAGGTATGAACGAGCAGTACTTC. The full variable domain, its missing parts supplied by reference TRBV5-4 and TRBJ2-7, is ETGVTQSPTHLIKTRGQQVTLRCSSQSGHNTVSWYQQALGQGPQFIFQYYREEENGRGNFPPRFSGLQFPNYSSELNVNALELDDSALYLCASSSNLGGMNEQYFGPGTRLTVT.

This clonotype has a count of ten or more. The V and J genes are TRBV7-9 and TRBJ2-7, with TRBD2 matching 12 bases. The germline V gene has CDR1 SEHNR and CDR2 FQNEAQ (reference sequence). Unmatched junction bases numbered 4, after V lost 1 base and J lost 3 bases. CDR3 length: 16 amino acids. CDR3 region: CASSLGLAGVLYEQYF. CDR3 in DNA: TGTGCCAGCAGCTTAGGACTAGCGGGAGTCCTCTACGAGCAGTACTTC. Complete variable domain (other parts from reference TRBV7-9 and TRBJ2-7): DTGVSQNPRHKITKRGQNVTFRCDPISEHNRLYWYRQTLGQGPEFLTYFQNEAQLEKSRLLSDRFSAERPKGSFSTLEIQRTEQGDSAMYLCASSLGLAGVLYEQYFGPGTRLTVT.